This T cell receptor (beta chain) was identified during a study of cytomegalovirus exposure and HLA in healthy donors. Study results and limitations: Data from an earlier analysis indicated that most TCR beta V segments were productive either about 87% or about 30% of the time. Researchers left out some V segments, among them TRBV6-2 and TRBV6-3, as indistinguishable.

Vbeta (60) and Jbeta (13) primers were used in the PCR. Generated by immunoSEQ multiplex PCR, the TCRdb table keeps only in-frame clones and is missing some. The sample has some 82,000 clones, approximately 84% seen once. The CDR3 totals 15 residues. Trimming cost V 0 bases and J 3 bases; bases outside gene matches: 5. Germline CDR1 SGDLS, CDR2 YYNGEE. Although they were nominally healthy when sampled, donors likely had unrecorded immune exposures. Concerning this clone itself: The antigen remains unidentified.

This sequence joins TRBV9 and TRBJ2-7, with TRBD2 matching over 8 bases. Sequenced sample: PBMCs. The TCR originated in a woman aged 45-59 years in good health and CMV-seronegative. CDR3 sequence: CASSVAASGLYEQYF. CDR3 bases: TGTGCCAGCAGCGTAGCGGCTAGCGGGCTCTACGAGCAGTACTTC.